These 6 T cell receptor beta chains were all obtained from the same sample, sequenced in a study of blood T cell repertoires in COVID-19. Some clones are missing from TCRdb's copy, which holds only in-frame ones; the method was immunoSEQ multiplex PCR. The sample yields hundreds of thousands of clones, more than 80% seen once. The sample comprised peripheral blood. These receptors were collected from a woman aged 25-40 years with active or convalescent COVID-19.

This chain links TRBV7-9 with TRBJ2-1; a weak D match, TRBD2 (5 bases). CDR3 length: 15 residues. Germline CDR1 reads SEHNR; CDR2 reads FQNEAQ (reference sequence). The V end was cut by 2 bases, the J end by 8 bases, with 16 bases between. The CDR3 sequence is CASSLQPSSSDEQFF. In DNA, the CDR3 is TGTGCCAGCAGCTTACAGCCGTCTAGCTCCGATGAGCAGTTCTTC. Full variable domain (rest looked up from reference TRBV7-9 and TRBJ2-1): DTGVSQNPRHKITKRGQNVTFRCDPISEHNRLYWYRQTLGQGPEFLTYFQNEAQLEKSRLLSDRFSAERPKGSFSTLEIQRTEQGDSAMYLCASSLQPSSSDEQFFGPGTRLTVL.

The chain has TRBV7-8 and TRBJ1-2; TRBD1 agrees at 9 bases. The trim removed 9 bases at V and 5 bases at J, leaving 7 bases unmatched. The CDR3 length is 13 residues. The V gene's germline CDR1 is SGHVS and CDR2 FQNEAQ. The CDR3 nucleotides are TGTGCCAGTTACAGGGGGCTGGGTTATGGCTACACCTTC. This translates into CASYRGLGYGYTF.

Here the CDR3 DNA reads TGTGCCAGCAGTGAAGGCCGGGACAGGGCAACCACTGAAGCTTTCTTT. Its translation is CASSEGRDRATTEAFF. The gene calls are TRBV6-1 and TRBJ1-1, with 9 bases identical to TRBD1. Germline CDR1 is MNHNS and CDR2 is SASEGT. The CDR3 is made up of 16 amino acids. V shed 1 base, J shed 4 bases, and the junction held 7 bases outside the gene matches.

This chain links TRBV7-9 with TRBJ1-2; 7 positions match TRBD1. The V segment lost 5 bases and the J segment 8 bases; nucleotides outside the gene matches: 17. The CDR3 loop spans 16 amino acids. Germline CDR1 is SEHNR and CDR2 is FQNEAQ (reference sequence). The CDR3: CASSATAMQGEEGYTF. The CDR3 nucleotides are TGTGCCAGCAGCGCAACCGCAATGCAGGGGGAAGAGGGCTACACCTTC.

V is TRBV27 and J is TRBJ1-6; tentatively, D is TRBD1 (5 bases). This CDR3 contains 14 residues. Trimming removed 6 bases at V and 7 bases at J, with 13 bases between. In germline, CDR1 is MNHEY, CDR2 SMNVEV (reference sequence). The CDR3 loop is CASSYRGGNSPLHF. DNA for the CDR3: TGTGCCAGCAGCTATCGGGGGGGGAATTCACCCCTCCACTTT.

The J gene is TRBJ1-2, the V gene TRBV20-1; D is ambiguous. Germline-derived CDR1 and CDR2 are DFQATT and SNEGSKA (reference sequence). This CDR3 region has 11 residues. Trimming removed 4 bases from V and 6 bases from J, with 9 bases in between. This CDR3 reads CSAILADGYTF. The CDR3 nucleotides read TGCAGTGCTATTCTAGCGGATGGCTACACCTTC.